This is a list of T cell receptor beta chains from one sample in a study of blood T cell repertoires in COVID-19. Sequenced by immunoSEQ multiplex PCR; TCRdb stores in-frame clones only, minus some. The sample comprises 130,000 to 150,000 clones, approximately 85% of which are singletons, and around 1.9% rests with the top ten. Sequencing used peripheral blood. Every receptor here comes from a man between 65 and 85 years old with acute or convalescent COVID-19. CDR3s include the opening cysteine and the closing phenylalanine or tryptophan. D genes are given only for firm matches. Expanded clones get a size class; other rows say once, few or many, or leave the size out.

d_gene | j_gene | v_gene | abundance | CDR3aa | CDR3nt
TRBD2 | TRBJ2-7 | TRBV27 | . | CASSLSAGGYEQYF | TGTGCCAGCAGTTTATCAGCGGGAGGTTACGAGCAGTACTTC
. | TRBJ1-5 | TRBV5-1 | . | CASSPQGGDLSNQPQHF | TGCGCCAGCAGCCCGCAAGGGGGGGACCTCAGCAATCAGCCCCAGCATTTT
. | TRBJ1-4 | TRBV5-1 | . | CASSLGQDEKLFF | TGCGCCAGCAGCTTGGGGCAGGATGAAAAACTGTTTTTT
. | TRBJ1-1 | TRBV11-2 | . | CASIERGMDTEAFF | TGTGCCAGCATCGAAAGGGGAATGGACACTGAAGCTTTCTTT
. | TRBJ1-5 | TRBV5-1 | once | CASSSGQNQPQHF | TGCGCCAGCAGCTCCGGACAGAATCAGCCCCAGCATTTT
TRBD2 | TRBJ2-1 | TRBV14 | . | CASSLISGGFNNEQFF | TGTGCCAGCAGCCTTATAAGCGGGGGGTTTAACAATGAGCAGTTCTTC
. | TRBJ2-2 | TRBV3-1/TRBV3-2 | . | CASSQRADGELFF | TGTGCCAGCAGCCAAAGAGCTGACGGGGAGCTGTTTTTT
. | TRBJ1-1 | TRBV5-5 | . | CASSLAIGGLERAFF | TGTGCCAGCAGCTTGGCCATAGGGGGTCTAGAACGAGCTTTCTTT
. | TRBJ2-7 | TRBV19 | . | CASSIDRNRVSEQYF | TGTGCCAGTAGTATAGATCGGAACAGGGTGAGCGAGCAGTACTTC
. | TRBJ1-4 | TRBV12-3/TRBV12-4 | . | CASSLGGEKLFF | TGTGCCAGCAGTTTGGGGGGTGAAAAACTGTTTTTT
TRBD1 | TRBJ1-6 | TRBV6-5 | . | CASSREQGETLHF | TGTGCCAGCAGTCGGGAGCAGGGGGAAACCCTCCACTTT
TRBD1 | TRBJ1-1 | TRBV10-3 | . | CATTGGTEAFF | TGTGCCACGACAGGGGGAACTGAAGCTTTCTTT
TRBD1 | TRBJ1-2 | TRBV28 | once | CASSPPKWTGNYYGYTF | TGTGCCAGCAGCCCCCCAAAGTGGACAGGGAATTACTATGGCTACACCTTC
TRBD2 | TRBJ2-7 | TRBV2 | few | CASSLGTSHLGEQYF | TGTGCCAGCAGTCTCGGGACTAGCCATCTAGGCGAGCAGTACTTC
. | TRBJ1-5 | TRBV27 | . | CASGEVRNQPQHF | TGTGCCAGCGGCGAGGTTCGCAATCAGCCCCAGCATTTT
TRBD2 | TRBJ2-5 | TRBV5-4 | . | CASSGASGPTRQETQYF | TGTGCCAGCAGCGGGGCTAGCGGGCCTACCCGTCAGGAGACCCAGTACTTC
. | TRBJ2-3 | TRBV10-3 | . | CAISESSGTDTQYF | TGTGCCATCAGTGAGAGTAGCGGCACAGATACGCAGTATTTT
. | TRBJ1-2 | TRBV5-4 | . | CASSLAFTGPTGGYTF | TGTGCCAGCAGCTTGGCTTTCACAGGGCCCACGGGGGGCTACACCTTC
. | TRBJ1-6 | TRBV19 | . | CASSTRGSGNSPLHF | TGTGCCAGTAGTACCAGGGGTTCGGGAAATTCACCCCTCCACTTT
TRBD2 | TRBJ2-1 | TRBV9 | . | CASSEGLAGVPYNEQFF | TGTGCCAGCAGCGAGGGACTAGCGGGGGTCCCCTACAATGAGCAGTTCTTC
TRBD2 | TRBJ2-1 | TRBV5-1 | . | CASSPGTTHEQFF | TGCGCCAGCAGTCCTGGGACTACACATGAGCAGTTCTTC
TRBD2 | TRBJ2-7 | TRBV11-2 | . | CASSLVRLAGGSSGEQYF | TGTGCCAGCAGCTTAGTCCGACTAGCGGGAGGGAGTAGCGGCGAGCAGTACTTC
TRBD1 | TRBJ1-6 | TRBV27 | . | CASSGTAQGSNSPLHF | TGTGCCAGCAGTGGGACAGCTCAAGGGTCCAATTCACCCCTCCACTTT
. | TRBJ2-7 | TRBV5-4 | . | CASSSPGLSSSYEQYF | TGTGCCAGCAGCTCACCGGGACTGAGTAGCTCCTACGAGCAGTACTTC